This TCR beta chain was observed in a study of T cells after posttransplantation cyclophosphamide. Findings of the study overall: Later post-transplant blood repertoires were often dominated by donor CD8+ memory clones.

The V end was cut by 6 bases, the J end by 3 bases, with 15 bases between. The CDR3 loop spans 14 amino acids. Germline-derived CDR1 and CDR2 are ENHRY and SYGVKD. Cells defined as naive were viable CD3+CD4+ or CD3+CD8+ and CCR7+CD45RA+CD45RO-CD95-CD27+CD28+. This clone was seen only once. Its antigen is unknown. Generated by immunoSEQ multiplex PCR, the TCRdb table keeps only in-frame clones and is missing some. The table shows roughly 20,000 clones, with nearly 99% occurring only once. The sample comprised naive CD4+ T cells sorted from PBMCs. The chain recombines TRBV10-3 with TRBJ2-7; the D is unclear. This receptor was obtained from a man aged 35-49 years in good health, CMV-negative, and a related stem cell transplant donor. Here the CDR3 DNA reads TGTGCCATCAGCGAAAAGAACGGAGACTACGAGCAGTACTTC. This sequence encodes CAISEKNGDYEQYF.